Following are 19 T cell receptor beta chains from one sample sequenced in a study of T cells expressing NK-cell markers. TCRdb derives one entry per CDR3 protein from the 5' RACE reads, leaving out DNA. The table for this sample gives tens of thousands of distinct CDR3 sequences. Sequencing used blood T cells: a sorted CD56 or NKG2C T cell subset, CD4+ or CD8+ T cells, or bulk PBMC T cells (not recorded which). The source of these receptors is a woman between 18 and 70 years old in good health.

The chain joins TRBV4-2 to TRBJ2-7; the TRBD1 assignment by TCRdb is unverifiable without DNA. The V gene's germline CDR1 is LGHNA and CDR2 YNFKEQ. This CDR3 region has 16 residues. The chain's CDR3 is CASSQDWAEPLGGQYF.

The chain uses TRBV7-9 and TRBJ2-7; TCRdb's assignment of TRBD1 cannot be checked, as there is no DNA. In germline, CDR1 is SEHNR, CDR2 FQNEAQ (reference sequence). This CDR3 contains 13 residues. The CDR3 region is CASSVTGVYEQYF.

V usage is TRBV7-9 and J usage is TRBJ2-5. Looked up from germline, CDR1 is SEHNR and CDR2 is FQNEAQ (reference sequence). The CDR3 is 11 residues long. This CDR3 reads CASSYPMDQYF.

The CDR3 reads CASSSSGRGYEQYF. This chain uses TRBV2 with TRBJ2-7; TCRdb lists TRBD2, though no DNA is available to test this call. Germline V gene data show CDR1 as SNHLY and CDR2 as FYNNEI. This CDR3 spans 14 amino acids.

This sequence joins TRBV4-1 and TRBJ2-3. The CDR3 loop spans 15 amino acids. From germline, CDR1 is MGHRA and CDR2 YSYEKL. This CDR3 reads CASSQGPASADTQYF.

The chain combines TRBV5-6 with TRBJ1-1; TCRdb's D gene call, TRBD1, goes unchecked for lack of DNA. The CDR3 is 16 residues long. CDR1 and CDR2 from the germline V gene are SGHDT and YYEEEE. The CDR3 spells CASSPTSGPTNTEAFF.

The CDR3 sequence: CASSFSGKGEQFF. The J gene is TRBJ2-1, the V gene TRBV28; TCRdb's assignment of TRBD2 cannot be checked, as there is no DNA. This CDR3 is 13 amino acids long. The V gene's germline CDR1 is MDHEN and CDR2 SYDVKM.

The chain joins TRBV7-2 to TRBJ2-1; the D call of TRBD1 rests on TCRdb alone, since no DNA is present to check it. The germline CDR1 and CDR2 sequences are SGHTA and FQGNSA. There are 19 residues in the CDR3. The CDR3 spells CASRTLQGGGRRSYNEQFF.

This chain joins TRBV10-3 and TRBJ2-7; the TCRdb D gene call, TRBD2, has no DNA to confirm it. Germline lookup yields CDR1 ENHRY and CDR2 SYGVKD. This CDR3 region has 14 residues. Here the CDR3 reads CAISFGTSGYEQYF.

The gene calls are TRBV7-9 and TRBJ1-1; with no DNA, the TCRdb D assignment of TRBD1 cannot be verified. There are 17 residues in the CDR3. Germline CDR1 reads SEHNR; CDR2 reads FQNEAQ (reference sequence). The CDR3 reads CASSLVPPAAMNTEAFF.

The chain uses TRBV5-1 and TRBJ2-7; the TRBD1 assignment by TCRdb is unverifiable without DNA. This CDR3 region has 15 residues. Germline CDR1 reads SGHRS; CDR2 reads YFSETQ. CDR3 sequence: CASSHGTGTSYEQYF. The full variable domain, with the rest looked up from reference TRBV5-1 and TRBJ2-7, is KAGVTQTPRYLIKTRGQQVTLSCSPISGHRSVSWYQQTPGQGLQFLFEYFSETQRNKGNFPGRFSGRQFSNSRSEMNVSTLELGDSALYLCASSHGTGTSYEQYFGPGTRLTVT.

The chain is built from TRBV12-3 or TRBV12-4 and TRBJ2-7; TCRdb proposes TRBD2, but this gene call is untestable without DNA. The CDR3 spans 11 residues. Here the CDR3 reads CASREGHEQYF.

The rearrangement joins TRBV20-1 to TRBJ1-1; TCRdb calls TRBD1, which cannot be checked without DNA. Germline V gene lookup returns CDR1 DFQATT and CDR2 SNEGSKA (reference sequence). The CDR3 length is 13 residues. CDR3 in amino acids: CSVRDRLDTEAFF.

CDR3 region: CASVSGPSGQGANYGYTF. The chain recombines TRBV7-8 with TRBJ1-2; the D gene TCRdb calls, TRBD1, cannot be checked with no DNA. The CDR3 length is 18 residues. Germline-derived CDR1 and CDR2 are SGHVS and FQNEAQ.

V is TRBV27 and J is TRBJ2-3; TCRdb calls TRBD2, which cannot be checked without DNA. Germline CDR1 and CDR2: MNHEY and SMNVEV (reference sequence). The CDR3 has 14 amino acids. The CDR3 protein is CASSSGREGDTQYF.

The rearrangement uses TRBV4-1 and TRBJ2-3; TCRdb's D call of TRBD1 is untestable without DNA. CDR3 length: 14 residues. From germline, CDR1 is MGHRA and CDR2 YSYEKL. This CDR3 reads CASSPEQVVDTQYF.

The chain recombines TRBV28 with TRBJ2-2; the TCRdb D gene call, TRBD1, has no DNA to confirm it. Germline V lookup: CDR1 MDHEN, CDR2 SYDVKM. CDR3 length equals 15 residues. CDR3 sequence reads: CASSLPGTGTGELFF.

This chain joins TRBV7-9 and TRBJ2-2; TCRdb indicates TRBD1, and absent DNA this call remains unverified. The CDR3 runs to 17 residues. Germline CDR1 is SEHNR and CDR2 is FQNEAQ (reference sequence). The CDR3 sequence: CASSSPGTGVNTGELFF.

This chain links TRBV27 with TRBJ1-2. The CDR3 has 13 amino acids. Germline V gene sequence: CDR1 MNHEY, CDR2 SMNVEV (reference sequence). CDR3 loop: CASSLLAGYGYTF.